A selection of T cell receptor beta chains follows, all from one sample in a study of spatial heterogeneity in lung cancer. TCRdb fed the 5' RACE reads into MiXCR, producing one record per CDR3 protein. The sample contains some 41,000 distinct CDR3 sequences, roughly 20% of which appear only once. The sample consisted of PBMCs, taken at follow-up. The receptors shown here come from a female donor with early-stage non-small cell lung cancer. Both conserved end residues are part of each CDR3. Each record gives: D gene, clone size, V gene, J gene, CDR3 protein, CDR3 DNA. D genes are given only for firm matches. Only some rows state a clone size, as once, few, many or a class for expanded clones.

-	few	TRBV28	TRBJ2-1	CASSSRMDREQFF	TGTGCCAGCAGTTCACGTATGGACCGTGAGCAGTTCTTC
TRBD1	-	TRBV7-8	TRBJ2-5	CVSSSSPGQGTTQYF	TGTGTCAGCAGCTCGAGCCCGGGACAGGGCACGACCCAGTACTTC
-	few	TRBV4-1	TRBJ2-5	CASTPRPGTGSEETQYF	TGCGCCAGCACCCCTCGCCCAGGAACAGGGAGTGAAGAGACCCAGTACTTC
TRBD2	-	TRBV29-1	TRBJ2-7	CSVGGLLAGIPSYEQYF	TGCAGCGTTGGAGGGCTACTAGCGGGGATCCCCTCCTACGAGCAGTACTTC
-	-	TRBV10-3	TRBJ1-1	CAISDGGDTEAFF	TGTGCCATCAGTGACGGGGGCGACACTGAAGCTTTCTTT
TRBD1	many	TRBV5-1	TRBJ2-3	CASTFHQGESTDTQYF	TGCGCCAGCACCTTTCATCAGGGGGAAAGCACAGATACGCAGTATTTT
-	-	TRBV6-6	TRBJ2-5	CASSYSQGPGTQYF	TGTGCCAGCAGTTACTCCCAGGGACCAGGGACCCAGTACTTC
-	-	TRBV20-1	TRBJ1-2	CSARAAGKDGYTF	TGCAGTGCTAGAGCTGCTGGGAAGGACGGCTACACCTTC
TRBD1	-	TRBV7-9	TRBJ2-3	CASSPQGVEDTQYF	TGTGCCAGCAGCCCACAGGGGGTGGAAGATACGCAGTATTTT
-	many	TRBV7-2	TRBJ2-3	CASSLSPGTDTQYF	TGTGCCAGCAGCTTATCGCCAGGCACAGATACGCAGTATTTT
TRBD2	-	TRBV29-1	TRBJ2-5	CSVLLAGAETQYF	TGCAGCGTTCTCCTAGCGGGAGCGGAGACCCAGTACTTC
-	few	TRBV7-2	TRBJ2-1	CASSLSVVEGMEQFF	TGTGCCAGCAGCTTATCGGTTGTGGAAGGTATGGAGCAGTTCTTC
-	-	TRBV12-5	TRBJ1-3	CASGFTGSRGNTIYF	TGTGCTAGTGGATTTACAGGGAGTCGTGGAAACACCATATATTTT
-	-	TRBV5-6	TRBJ2-1	CASSLGVAAEAYNEQFF	TGTGCCAGCAGCTTGGGGGTTGCGGCGGAGGCCTACAATGAGCAGTTCTTC
TRBD1	-	TRBV7-2	TRBJ2-7	CASSLDRGRNEQYF	TGTGCCAGCAGCCTGGACAGGGGTCGCAACGAGCAGTACTTC
-	-	TRBV7-9	TRBJ1-2	CASSLGGRANYGYTF	TGTGCCAGCAGCTTGGGAGGCAGGGCTAACTATGGCTACACCTTC
-	many	TRBV4-1	TRBJ2-1	CASSQDWGRQQFF	TGCGCCAGCAGCCAAGATTGGGGTCGGCAACAGTTCTTC
TRBD1	-	TRBV12-5	TRBJ1-5	CASGSEVGQAFQPQHF	TGTGCTAGTGGTTCGGAGGTGGGACAGGCTTTTCAGCCCCAGCATTTT
-	few	TRBV30	TRBJ2-7	CAWRLSYEQYF	TGTGCCTGGAGACTTTCCTACGAGCAGTACTTC
-	-	TRBV6-2/TRBV6-3	TRBJ2-3	CASSQDSYRDTQYF	TGTGCCAGCAGCCAGGACTCTTATCGGGATACGCAGTATTTT
-	-	TRBV11-2	TRBJ1-2	CASSQGTNYGYTF	TGTGCCAGCAGCCAAGGGACAAACTATGGCTACACCTTC
-	-	TRBV2	TRBJ1-1	CASRTVWITEAFF	TGTGCCAGCAGGACAGTTTGGATCACTGAAGCTTTCTTT